The sequence of this TCR beta chain was determined in a study of blood T cell repertoires in COVID-19. Study-level background: The United States, Italy and Spain provided the acute and convalescent COVID-19 samples.

Generated by immunoSEQ multiplex PCR, the TCRdb table keeps only in-frame clones and is missing some. Found here are tens of thousands of clones, more than 65% of them singletons; the top ten hold around 27%. The TCR sequence derives from a human donor in a cohort sampled during active COVID-19. Sequencing input: peripheral blood.

CDR3 sequence reads: CASSRGLAGGLVDTGELFF. The CDR3 DNA reads as TGTGCCAGCAGTAGGGGACTAGCGGGGGGGCTGGTCGACACCGGGGAGCTGTTTTTT. J is TRBJ2-2 and V is TRBV6-2 or TRBV6-3; 16 bases are a match to TRBD2. With 5 bases clipped from V and 3 bases from J, the junction kept 9 bases outside the gene matches. Germline CDR1 is MNHEY and CDR2 is SVGEGT. The CDR3 is made up of 19 amino acids.